The text below deals with one TCR beta chain. CDR1 is SGHTA and CDR2 is FQGNSA in the germline V gene. The junction had 3 bases not matched to a gene; V was cut back by 5 bases and J by 4 bases. CDR3 length: 14 amino acids. This specimen comes from a study of T-cell reconstitution after alpha-beta-depleted transplantation in children. TCRbeta library preparation incorporated unique molecular identifiers. TCRdb recomputed calls from the PCR reads with MiXCR, one row per CDR3 protein. The sample consists of some 550,000 distinct CDR3 sequences, roughly 18% of them appearing once. J is TRBJ2-3 and V is TRBV7-2, with 10 bases matching TRBD2. The sample consisted of PBMCs from the stem cell graft donor, taken from the stem cell graft. The source is a human donor who donated a stem cell graft to a child with acute lymphoblastic leukemia. In DNA form, the CDR3 reads TGTGCCAGCAGCCCTACTAGCGGGGCAGATACGCAGTATTTT. Translated: CASSPTSGADTQYF. The variable domain in full, with the rest retrieved from reference TRBV7-2 and TRBJ2-3, is GAGVSQSPSNKVTEKGKDVELRCDPISGHTALYWYRQSLGQGLEFLIYFQGNSAPDKSGLPSDRFSAERTGGSVSTLTIQRTQQEDSAVYLCASSPTSGADTQYFGPGTRLTVL.